The 31 T cell receptor beta chains presented below share a single source sample, sequenced in a study of blood T cell repertoires in COVID-19. Libraries were prepared by immunoSEQ multiplex PCR; TCRdb keeps only in-frame clonotypes and omits some of them. The sample shows around 200,000 clones, around 85% of them seen only once. The source material was peripheral blood. The receptor source for this set is a person between 65 and 79 years old with COVID-19, enrolled during active disease.

The chain has TRBV18 and TRBJ1-2, with no clear D. V was clipped by 1 base and J by 4 bases, with 7 bases between them. The CDR3 covers 13 residues. Germline V CDR1 and CDR2: KGHSH, LQKENI. The CDR3 reads CASSPQEAYGYTF. CDR3 bases: TGTGCCAGCTCACCACAGGAGGCCTATGGCTACACCTTC.

The rearrangement uses TRBV7-2 and TRBJ2-4; 10 nucleotides match TRBD2. The germline V gene encodes CDR1 SGHTA and CDR2 FQGNSA. After removal of 6 bases from V and 0 bases from J, the junction contained 5 bases not matched to a gene. This CDR3 has 16 amino acids. The CDR3 here is CASSTSGAVAKNIQYF. CDR3 coding DNA: TGTGCCAGCAGTACTAGCGGGGCTGTAGCCAAAAACATTCAGTACTTC.

The chain recombines TRBV28 with TRBJ2-5, with TRBD2 matching over 13 bases. The germline gives CDR1 MDHEN, CDR2 SYDVKM. CDR3 length: 17 residues. Trimming cost V 2 bases and J 3 bases; bases outside gene matches: 6. The chain's CDR3 is CASSLLGTSGVKETQYF. Written as DNA, the CDR3 is TGTGCCAGCAGTTTACTCGGGACTAGCGGGGTGAAAGAGACCCAGTACTTC.

The chain has TRBV28 and TRBJ1-5; TRBD1 matches at 7 bases. Per the germline V gene, CDR1 is MDHEN and CDR2 is SYDVKM. The V and J ends lost 1 base and 1 base, in that order; junction bases with no gene match: 7. The CDR3 consists of 17 residues. In DNA, the CDR3 is TGTGCCAGCAGTTTATCGGCTAACAGGGGAAGCAATCAGCCCCAGCATTTT. This encodes CASSLSANRGSNQPQHF. The full variable domain, its missing parts supplied by reference TRBV28 and TRBJ1-5, is DVKVTQSSRYLVKRTGEKVFLECVQDMDHENMFWYRQDPGLGLRLIYFSYDVKMKEKGDIPEGYSVSREKKERFSLILESASTNQTSMYLCASSLSANRGSNQPQHFGDGTRLSIL.

The chain is built from TRBV5-4 and TRBJ1-2, with 11 bases matching TRBD1. Per the germline V gene, CDR1 is SGHNT and CDR2 is YYREEE (reference sequence). With 2 bases clipped from V and 5 bases from J, the junction kept 5 bases outside the gene matches. The CDR3 extends over 15 amino acids. The CDR3 reads CASSLGQGAIYGYTF. The DNA of the CDR3 is TGTGCCAGCAGCTTAGGACAGGGGGCGATTTATGGCTACACCTTC.

The sample holds one count of this clone. The gene calls are TRBV5-1 and TRBJ2-1, with 8 bases aligning to TRBD2. Germline lookup yields CDR1 SGHRS and CDR2 YFSETQ. The length of the CDR3 is 16 residues. Trimming removed 4 bases from V and 5 bases from J; junction bases left unmatched: 11. The CDR3 nucleotides read TGCGCCAGCAGCCCGGCGGGGGGAGGGCCGAACAATGAGCAGTTCTTC. Translating gives CASSPAGGGPNNEQFF.

This chain joins TRBV11-2 and TRBJ2-7; D possibly corresponds to TRBD2 (5 bases). CDR3 length: 14 amino acids. V lost 3 bases to trimming and J lost 3 bases, with 12 bases between them. Per the germline V gene, CDR1 is SGHAT and CDR2 is FQNNGV. CDR3 region: CASSFSVGYYEQYF. DNA for the CDR3: TGTGCCAGCAGCTTTAGCGTGGGGTACTACGAGCAGTACTTC.

This chain uses TRBV7-6 with TRBJ2-1; D is uncertain. This CDR3 region has 15 residues. V was shortened by 3 bases and J by 0 bases, with 9 bases between the two germline ends. CDR1 and CDR2 from the germline V gene are SGHVS and FNYEAQ. The CDR3 reads CASSFFSSSYNEQFF. The CDR3 DNA follows: TGTGCCAGCAGCTTTTTTTCTTCCTCCTACAATGAGCAGTTCTTC. Based on the CDR3 plus reference TRBV7-6 and TRBJ2-1, the full variable domain is GAGVSQSPRYKVTKRGQDVALRCDPISGHVSLYWYRQALGQGPEFLTYFNYEAQQDKSGLPNDRFSAERPEGSISTLTIQRTEQRDSAMYRCASSFFSSSYNEQFFGPGTRLTVL.

This clone has at least ten counts. The chain is built from TRBV28 and TRBJ1-2, with 7 bases fitting TRBD1. The CDR3 is made up of 13 amino acids. Germline CDR1 MDHEN, CDR2 SYDVKM. Losses at the gene ends were 7 bases for V and 8 bases for J; bases not matched to a gene: 10. The CDR3 region has the DNA TGTGCCAGCAAACTAAGGGGGCTATGGGGCTACACCTTC. Amino acids: CASKLRGLWGYTF.

This clone was counted a single time. This chain uses TRBV6-5 with TRBJ2-5, with 12 nucleotides matching TRBD2. Germline CDR1 and CDR2: MNHEY and SVGAGI. V dropped 7 bases and J dropped 4; count of bases not matched to a gene: 4. This CDR3 has 14 residues. Here the CDR3 DNA reads TGTGCCAGCAAGCCGGGACTAGCGGGAGAGACCCAGTACTTC. Translating gives CASKPGLAGETQYF.

The chain couples TRBV19 to TRBJ2-7; 8 bases are shared with TRBD1. Per the germline V gene, CDR1 is LNHDA and CDR2 is SQIVND (reference sequence). The length of the CDR3 is 16 residues. V gave up 4 bases and J gave up 4 bases; unmatched junction bases: 12. CDR3 residues: CASSNRQGLGPYEQYF. The CDR3 DNA reads TGTGCCAGTAGTAACCGACAGGGGCTCGGACCTTACGAGCAGTACTTC.

This clone has just a few counts. DNA of the CDR3: TGTGCCAGCAGTGAATTGGCTAGCGGGGTAACCTACAATGAGCAGTTCTTC. Translation gives CASSELASGVTYNEQFF. The chain carries TRBV2 and TRBJ2-1; TRBD2 aligns across 9 bases. CDR3 size: 17 residues. CDR1 is SNHLY, CDR2 FYNNEI, per germline. V shed 2 bases and J 2 bases; nucleotides not matched to a gene: 7. The variable domain in full, completed from reference TRBV2 and TRBJ2-1, reads EPEVTQTPSHQVTQMGQEVILRCVPISNHLYFYWYRQILGQKVEFLVSFYNNEISEKSEIFDDQFSVERPDGSNFTLKIRSTKLEDSAMYFCASSELASGVTYNEQFFGPGTRLTVL.

The chain uses TRBV6-5 and TRBJ1-4; D may be TRBD1 (6 bases). This CDR3 spans 15 amino acids. The germline V gene encodes CDR1 MNHEY and CDR2 SVGAGI. Trimming pared 7 bases from V and 3 bases from J, leaving 15 bases between. The CDR3 loop reads CASTLNRAPNEKLFF. DNA for the CDR3: TGTGCCAGCACCCTGAACAGGGCCCCTAATGAAAAACTGTTTTTT.

This chain links TRBV19 with TRBJ1-1; D not certain. Germline values: CDR1 LNHDA, CDR2 SQIVND (reference sequence). V gave up 5 bases and J gave up 4 bases, with 8 bases separating them. The CDR3 sequence is 12 residues long. The CDR3 is CASSRSGTEAFF. Here the CDR3 DNA reads TGTGCCAGTAGTCGGTCCGGCACTGAAGCTTTCTTT. Combining the CDR3 with reference TRBV19 and TRBJ1-1 gives the whole variable domain DGGITQSPKYLFRKEGQNVTLSCEQNLNHDAMYWYRQDPGQGLRLIYYSQIVNDFQKGDIAEGYSVSREKKESFPLTVTSAQKNPTAFYLCASSRSGTEAFFGQGTRLTVV.

The chain links TRBV3-1 (or the pseudogene TRBV3-2) to TRBJ2-5; possibly TRBD1 for D (7 bases). CDR1 is LGHDT and CDR2 is YNNKEL in the germline V gene (reference sequence). V lost 7 bases and J 2 bases, leaving 20 bases between the germline ends. The CDR3 extends over 16 amino acids. The CDR3 sequence: CASTEDRAGTQETQYF. The CDR3 DNA reads as TGTGCCAGCACCGAAGACAGGGCGGGAACACAAGAGACCCAGTACTTC.

The V and J genes are TRBV7-9 and TRBJ2-5; 11 nucleotides line up with TRBD2. V was clipped by 7 bases and J by 1 base; unmatched bases: 8. Germline CDR1 reads SEHNR; CDR2 reads FQNEAQ (reference sequence). This CDR3 has 16 amino acids. CDR3 nucleotides: TGTGCCAGCACCCCCCCGGGACTAGCGGTCCAAGAGACCCAGTACTTC. It encodes CASTPPGLAVQETQYF.

The CDR3 sequence is CASSRRTGSQETQYF. In DNA form, the CDR3 reads TGTGCCAGCAGCCGTCGGACGGGGAGTCAAGAGACCCAGTACTTC. The chain has TRBV7-9 and TRBJ2-5; the D gene is possibly TRBD2 (5 bases). The CDR3 has 15 residues. V was shortened by 5 bases and J by 2 bases, with 15 bases between the two germline ends. Germline loops: CDR1 SEHNR, CDR2 FQNEAQ (reference sequence).

The V and J genes are TRBV3-1 (or the pseudogene TRBV3-2) and TRBJ2-1, with D maybe TRBD1 (6 bases). Looked up from germline, CDR1 is LGHDT and CDR2 is YNNKEL (reference sequence). This CDR3 has 15 amino acids. The germline V and J ends were trimmed by 4 bases and 2 bases, with 12 bases remaining between them. DNA of the CDR3: TGTGCCAGCAGCCCTTCCGGGACACCCTACAATGAGCAGTTCTTC. It translates to CASSPSGTPYNEQFF.

The V and J genes are TRBV7-3 and TRBJ2-2, with a tentative D call TRBD1 (5 bases). From germline, CDR1 is SGHTA and CDR2 FQGTGA. Trimming took 2 bases from V and 1 from J, leaving 8 bases between them. There are 15 residues in the CDR3. CDR3: CASSLGDRNTGELFF. The CDR3 region has the DNA TGTGCCAGCAGCTTAGGAGACAGGAACACCGGGGAGCTGTTTTTT.

The chain links TRBV7-2 to TRBJ2-2, with D possibly matching TRBD1 (6 bases). The CDR3 runs 14 residues. V lost 1 base and J lost 5, with 8 bases in between. The germline gives CDR1 SGHTA, CDR2 FQGNSA. In nucleotides, the CDR3 is TGTGCCAGCAGCTTAGGGCAGGGGACCGGGGAGCTGTTTTTT. It translates to CASSLGQGTGELFF.

This sequence joins TRBV6-1 and TRBJ2-3; D perhaps matches TRBD2 (5 bases). Trimming removed 4 bases from V and 0 bases from J, with 14 bases in between. In germline, CDR1 is MNHNS, CDR2 SASEGT. The CDR3 runs to 16 residues. The CDR3: CASSALSAGSTDTQYF. DNA for the CDR3: TGTGCCAGCAGTGCCTTGAGTGCGGGTAGCACAGATACGCAGTATTTT.

The chain's CDR3 is CASSLGGQHTEAFF. The CDR3 nucleotides are TGCGCCAGCAGCTTGGGGGGACAGCACACTGAAGCTTTCTTT. The J gene is TRBJ1-1, the V gene TRBV5-1, with 7 bases fitting TRBD1. Trimming at V came to 0 bases and at J to 3 bases, leaving 2 bases not matched to a gene. The CDR3 sequence is 14 residues long. Germline loops: CDR1 SGHRS, CDR2 YFSETQ.

CDR3 in amino acids: CASTRRGGVVRNEKLFF. CDR3 sequence (DNA): TGTGCCAGCACTAGGCGCGGGGGAGTCGTACGTAATGAAAAACTGTTTTTT. The V call is TRBV2, the J call TRBJ1-4; D might be TRBD1 (5 bases). Germline CDR1 SNHLY, CDR2 FYNNEI. Trimming left V 7 bases short and J 4 bases short, with 22 bases between. The CDR3 is made up of 17 amino acids.

The chain combines TRBV4-2 with TRBJ2-7; 11 nucleotides agree with TRBD2. The germline V gene has CDR1 LGHNA and CDR2 YNFKEQ. The CDR3 contains 18 residues. V gave up 0 bases and J gave up 8 bases; unmatched junction bases: 15. The CDR3 sequence: CASSQEGLAGGLGVQQYF. Written as DNA, the CDR3 is TGTGCCAGCAGCCAAGAAGGCCTAGCGGGAGGTCTCGGGGTACAGCAGTACTTC.

This chain uses TRBV6-2 or TRBV6-3 with TRBJ1-6; TRBD1 matches at 8 bases. Germline V gene data show CDR1 as MNHEY and CDR2 as SVGEGT. The CDR3 is 14 amino acids. V was pared by 5 bases and J by 11 bases, with 8 bases of the junction left unmatched. The CDR3 DNA reads as TGTGCCAGCAGTAAAGACAGGGGTAGGACACCCCTCCACTTT. Its translation: CASSKDRGRTPLHF.

The V and J genes are TRBV4-3 and TRBJ2-1; TRBD2 agrees at 8 bases. Trimming cost V 1 base and J 1 base; bases outside gene matches: 6. The germline gives CDR1 LGHNA, CDR2 YSLEER. CDR3 length: 17 amino acids. The CDR3 DNA sequence: TGCGCCAGCAGCCAAGTACAGCTAGCGGGTTCCTACAATGAGCAGTTCTTC. Translating it yields CASSQVQLAGSYNEQFF.

DNA of the CDR3: TGTGCCACCAGCAGACCGGGACTCCACTACGAGCAGTACTTC. Its protein product is CATSRPGLHYEQYF. The chain has TRBV15 and TRBJ2-7; D may be TRBD2 (6 bases). The CDR3 extends over 14 amino acids. V was pared by 2 bases and J by 3 bases, with 11 bases between. The V gene's germline CDR1 is LNHNV and CDR2 YYDKDF (reference sequence).

The chain couples TRBV11-3 to TRBJ1-1; unclear D gene. The CDR3 consists of 13 residues. Trimming took 4 bases from V and 1 from J, leaving 7 bases between them. CDR1 and CDR2 from the germline V gene are SGHNT and YENEEA. The DNA of the CDR3 is TGTGCCAGCAGCTACTCGCGGAACACTGAAGCTTTCTTT. Protein sequence: CASSYSRNTEAFF.

The J gene is TRBJ1-5, the V gene TRBV5-4, with TRBD1 identical over 7 bases. This CDR3 has 15 residues. Germline CDR1 and CDR2: SGHNT and YYREEE (reference sequence). Trimming at V came to 4 bases and at J to 5 bases, leaving 9 bases not matched to a gene. The CDR3 protein is CASSPSNTGDQPQHF. The CDR3 nucleotides read TGTGCCAGCAGCCCATCGAATACAGGGGATCAGCCCCAGCATTTT.

The rearrangement uses TRBV6-1 and TRBJ1-4; D perhaps matches TRBD1 (5 bases). Per germline, CDR1 MNHNS and CDR2 SASEGT. The V end was cut by 1 base, the J end by 8 bases, with 11 bases between. The CDR3 is 14 amino acids. The CDR3 DNA reads TGTGCCAGCAGTGAAGTGGGGCGTTGGGAAAAACTGTTTTTT. Translated: CASSEVGRWEKLFF.

This chain uses TRBV4-1 with TRBJ2-7; TRBD2 agrees at 14 bases. The J segment lost 3 bases and the V segment lost 4 bases, leaving 2 bases of the junction unmatched. Per the germline V gene, CDR1 is MGHRA and CDR2 is YSYEKL. CDR3 length: 15 amino acids. DNA of the CDR3: TGCGCCAGCAGCCGGGGACTAGCGGGGGTCTACGAGCAGTACTTC. It yields the protein CASSRGLAGVYEQYF.